The next 14 T cell receptor beta chains were all read from a single sample in a study of T cells in Graves' hyperthyroidism and ophthalmopathy. TCR beta CDR3 regions were amplified from RNA. The HTBI primer set drove a first-round RT-PCR of the TCR CDR3. TCRdb re-derived calls from the multiplex PCR reads in MiXCR, one entry per CDR3 protein. Of about 720,000 distinct CDR3 sequences listed, around 20% are singletons. The sequenced sample consisted of blood. These receptor sequences come from a woman aged 45-65 years with Graves' hyperthyroidism that later progressed to Graves' ophthalmopathy.

This clonotype showed up just a few times. In DNA form, the CDR3 reads TGTGCCAGCAGCTTTAGAGGGACTAGCGGGGGGGGCTTCACAGATACGCAGTATTTT. Amino acids: CASSFRGTSGGGFTDTQYF. This chain joins TRBV7-2 and TRBJ2-3; 16 bases agree with TRBD2. V lost 3 bases to trimming and J lost 2 bases; unmatched junction nucleotides: 8. Germline V gene data show CDR1 as SGHTA and CDR2 as FQGNSA. This CDR3 spans 19 amino acids.

This chain joins TRBV7-6 and TRBJ1-1; D might be TRBD1 (6 bases). Trimming removed 5 bases from V and 0 bases from J, with 10 bases in between. Germline CDR1 SGHVS, CDR2 FNYEAQ. There are 14 residues in the CDR3. The chain's CDR3 is CASSIGDMNTEAFF. The CDR3 coding sequence is TGTGCCAGCAGCATAGGGGACATGAACACTGAAGCTTTCTTT.

This clonotype was counted many times. J is TRBJ1-1 and V is TRBV5-5; possible D gene TRBD1, 6 bases. This CDR3 contains 16 residues. Trimming took off 1 base at V and 0 bases at J, with 13 bases between the two ends. Germline CDR1 is SGHKS and CDR2 is YYEKEE (reference sequence). As DNA, the CDR3 is TGTGCCAGCAGCTTGACCCCGGACAGCATGAACACTGAAGCTTTCTTT. It encodes CASSLTPDSMNTEAFF.

This clonotype occurred many times. This rearrangement joins TRBV11-2 to TRBJ1-6; D is undetermined. Trimming pared 6 bases from V and 9 bases from J, leaving 18 bases between. This CDR3 spans 15 amino acids. The germline gives CDR1 SGHAT, CDR2 FQNNGV. CDR3 region: CASRSTSGYRSPLHF. DNA for the CDR3: TGTGCCAGCAGATCTACGTCAGGCTATCGTTCACCCCTCCACTTT.

The rearrangement uses TRBV3-1 and TRBJ1-6, with 8 bases lining up with TRBD1. The CDR3 totals 16 residues. V dropped 0 bases and J dropped 9; count of bases not matched to a gene: 7. Germline loops: CDR1 LGHDT, CDR2 YNNKEL (reference sequence). The DNA for the CDR3 is TGTGCCAGCAGCCAAGAGCCAGGGGGCTTAATTTCACCCCTCCACTTT. Translation gives CASSQEPGGLISPLHF.

The table lists this clonotype with a few counts. CDR3 sequence (DNA): TGTGCCAGTAGTATAGATGGGGGATTCCATGGCTACACCTTC. Translating it yields CASSIDGGFHGYTF. The rearrangement uses TRBV19 and TRBJ1-2; D is perhaps TRBD1 (5 bases). V lost 0 bases and J 6 bases, leaving 11 bases between the germline ends. The CDR3 totals 14 residues. In germline, CDR1 is LNHDA, CDR2 SQIVND (reference sequence).

Ten or more counts support this clonotype. The chain has TRBV18 and TRBJ2-4; D gene uncertain. This CDR3 spans 18 amino acids. Between the trimmed V and J ends, which lost 4 bases and 4 bases, there was a span of 23 bases. Germline V gene sequence: CDR1 KGHSH, CDR2 LQKENI. In DNA form, the CDR3 reads TGTGCCAGCTCACTTTACTCCGGCAGCTCAAGCGAGAAAAACATTCAGTACTTC. This sequence encodes CASSLYSGSSSEKNIQYF.

At least ten counts were recorded for this clonotype. This chain connects TRBV6-5 to TRBJ1-2; D not certain. Germline V gives CDR1 MNHEY, CDR2 SVGAGI. V lost 0 bases to trimming and J lost 4 bases, with 15 bases between them. The CDR3 has 16 amino acids. The CDR3 loop is CASSYSKIGNPYGYTF. Written as DNA, the CDR3 is TGTGCCAGCAGTTACTCGAAGATAGGGAACCCCTATGGCTACACCTTC.

This clonotype appeared a few times. The chain carries TRBV5-1 and TRBJ2-2; 8 nucleotides line up with TRBD1. V lost 8 bases to trimming and J lost 1 base; unmatched junction nucleotides: 13. Germline values: CDR1 SGHRS, CDR2 YFSETQ. The CDR3 extends over 17 amino acids. CDR3 protein: CASSSNPGTGNTGELFF. CDR3 nucleotide sequence: TGCGCCAGTTCCTCTAACCCCGGGACAGGGAACACCGGGGAGCTGTTTTTT. Full variable domain (remainder filled in from reference TRBV5-1 and TRBJ2-2): KAGVTQTPRYLIKTRGQQVTLSCSPISGHRSVSWYQQTPGQGLQFLFEYFSETQRNKGNFPGRFSGRQFSNSRSEMNVSTLELGDSALYLCASSSNPGTGNTGELFFGEGSRLTVL.

The CDR3 region has the DNA TGTGCCAGCAGTTTATCGAAGGCTCGACTAGCGTATACACCGTTCACCGGGGAGCTGTTTTTT. Translation gives CASSLSKARLAYTPFTGELFF. The chain employs TRBV27 and TRBJ2-2, with TRBD2 identical over 8 bases. Germline V gene sequence: CDR1 MNHEY, CDR2 SMNVEV (reference sequence). V was clipped by 0 bases and J by 4 bases; unmatched bases: 19. This CDR3 is built from 21 residues.

The rearrangement joins TRBV4-2 to TRBJ1-2; maybe TRBD1 (5 bases). Trimming shortened V by 0 bases and J by 5 bases, and 13 bases separated the two germline ends. The CDR3 is made up of 15 amino acids. CDR1 and CDR2 from the germline V gene are LGHNA and YNFKEQ. The CDR3 spells CASSQDEGETYGYTF. For the CDR3, the DNA is TGTGCCAGCAGCCAAGATGAAGGGGAAACTTATGGCTACACCTTC.

This clonotype was seen at least ten times. The chain uses TRBV3-1 and TRBJ2-5; 11 bases are a match to TRBD1. Per germline, CDR1 LGHDT and CDR2 YNNKEL (reference sequence). With 1 base clipped from V and 6 bases from J, the junction kept 4 bases outside the gene matches. The CDR3 has 15 amino acids. The CDR3 bases are TGTGCCAGCAGCCAAGGGACAGGGGGCGCGAAGACCCAGTACTTC. Residues: CASSQGTGGAKTQYF.

The V call is TRBV9, the J call TRBJ2-7; D unclear. The CDR3 extends over 14 amino acids. CDR1 SGDLS and CDR2 YYNGEE come from the germline V gene. V lost 0 bases and J 3 bases, leaving 10 bases between the germline ends. This chain's CDR3 is CASSVESTDYEQYF. The CDR3 DNA reads TGTGCCAGCAGCGTAGAGAGCACTGACTACGAGCAGTACTTC.

This clonotype has a count of ten or more. The rearrangement links TRBV2 to TRBJ2-5; 7 bases map to TRBD1. Germline values: CDR1 SNHLY, CDR2 FYNNEI. The length of the CDR3 is 15 residues. V lost 2 bases and J lost 2; bases outside the gene matches: 5. CDR3 nucleotides: TGTGCCAGCAGTGAAATAGGGACAGAGCAAGAGACCCAGTACTTC. Amino acids: CASSEIGTEQETQYF.